The clone carrying this T cell receptor beta chain was counted only a few times. This CDR3 comprises 16 residues. The germline gives CDR1 SGDLS, CDR2 YYNGEE. Losses at the gene ends were 0 bases for V and 2 bases for J; bases not matched to a gene: 7. The data are from a study of molecular identifiers for immune sequencing clone quantification. Listed TCR primers and previously described methods were used for bulk TCR libraries. TCRdb passed the PCR reads through MiXCR, listing each CDR3 protein once. The profile covers 68,000 or so distinct CDR3 sequences, with 17% appearing a single time and 1.4% to 1.5% taken by the ten largest.

The clonotype originates from a human donor in good health. Some libraries in this study had Jurkat cell RNA spiked in. Sequenced material: naive CD8+ T cells from blood, with Jurkat cell RNA spiked in. The sample's subset: FACS-sorted CD8+CD4-CCR7+CD45RA+ naive T cells. This sequence joins TRBV9 and TRBJ2-7; 8 bases agree with TRBD2. CDR3 coding DNA: TGTGCCAGCAGCGTAGCCGGAGCGGGAGAGGCCTACGAGCAGTACTTC. The encoded protein is CASSVAGAGEAYEQYF.